The 27 T cell receptor beta chains below come from one sample, sequenced in a study of blood T cell repertoires in COVID-19. The table came from immunoSEQ multiplex PCR; TCRdb's copy has only in-frame clones and leaves some out. The sample has approximately 53,000 clones, 90% seen once. The source material was peripheral blood. The source is a woman of 80 years or more with acute or convalescent COVID-19.

The genes are TRBV21-1 and TRBJ2-2; the table's D call, TRBD2, was not checked against the DNA. TRBV21-1 represents a pseudogene. CDR3 length: 19 residues. The CDR3 spells CASSKAPRGSGPTTGELFF. In DNA, the CDR3 is TGTGCCAGCAGCAAAGCGCCCCGGGGTAGCGGGCCTACCACCGGGGAGCTGTTTTTT.

The V call is TRBV7-2, the J call TRBJ1-2, with unresolved D. The CDR3 covers 15 residues. V lost 1 base to trimming and J lost 5 bases, with 14 bases between them. The germline V gene encodes CDR1 SGHTA and CDR2 FQGNSA. The CDR3 bases are TGTGCCAGCAGCTTAGATTGGGAGTCCTCGTATGGCTACACCTTC. This translates into CASSLDWESSYGYTF.

The chain couples TRBV3-1 (or the pseudogene TRBV3-2) to TRBJ2-4; D is undetermined. V gave up 4 bases and J gave up 1 base, with 14 bases separating them. CDR1 is LGHDT and CDR2 is YNNKEL in the germline V gene (reference sequence). The CDR3 has 16 residues. The DNA for the CDR3 is TGTGCCAGCAGCCCAGGCGCGTCAGTGGCCAAAAACATTCAGTACTTC. Translating gives CASSPGASVAKNIQYF.

This chain links TRBV19 with TRBJ1-1, with D perhaps matching TRBD1 (5 bases). From germline, CDR1 is LNHDA and CDR2 SQIVND (reference sequence). Trimming stripped 4 bases from V and 4 bases from J, with 10 bases between. The length of the CDR3 is 13 residues. This CDR3 reads CASSSGTGTEAFF. DNA of the CDR3: TGTGCCAGTAGTAGCGGGACGGGCACTGAAGCTTTCTTT.

J is TRBJ1-5 and V is TRBV19, with 7 bases aligning to TRBD1. Germline-derived CDR1 and CDR2 are LNHDA and SQIVND (reference sequence). The CDR3 contains 16 residues. Trimming cost V 4 bases and J 4 bases; bases outside gene matches: 10. In DNA, the CDR3 is TGTGCCAGTAGTAAGGGACAGACTTTCGGGAATCAGCCCCAGCATTTT. Translation: CASSKGQTFGNQPQHF.

The CDR3 region is CASSQVLPLSSYNSPLHF. The CDR3 DNA reads as TGCGCCAGCAGCCAAGTTCTTCCCTTGAGCTCCTATAATTCACCCCTCCACTTT. The chain combines TRBV4-3 with TRBJ1-6, with no clear D. V was trimmed by 1 base and J by 0 bases, leaving 13 bases between them. The CDR3 totals 18 residues. Germline V lookup: CDR1 LGHNA, CDR2 YSLEER.

This rearrangement joins TRBV5-5 to TRBJ1-5; D gene ambiguous. The CDR3 totals 16 residues. The germline V gene encodes CDR1 SGHKS and CDR2 YYEKEE (reference sequence). The V end lost 0 bases, the J end lost 2 bases, and 12 bases lay between the germline ends. The CDR3 spells CASSLAFGVGNQPQHF. The CDR3, as DNA: TGTGCCAGCAGCTTGGCCTTCGGGGTGGGCAATCAGCCCCAGCATTTT.

This clone was observed a handful of times. The chain joins TRBV7-9 to TRBJ2-7; 12 nucleotides match TRBD1. The CDR3 extends over 15 amino acids. Germline CDR1 reads SEHNR; CDR2 reads FQNEAQ (reference sequence). V trimming: 4 bases; J trimming: 3 bases; junction bases outside the gene matches: 4. For the CDR3, the DNA is TGTGCCAGCAGCTCCGGGACAGGGGGCTTCTACGAGCAGTACTTC. This translates into CASSSGTGGFYEQYF.

The chain employs TRBV2 and TRBJ2-1; perhaps TRBD1 as D (5 bases). The ends were cut back, 2 bases at V and 0 bases at J, with 14 bases in the middle. This CDR3 contains 17 residues. The germline V gene encodes CDR1 SNHLY and CDR2 FYNNEI. DNA for the CDR3: TGTGCCAGCAGTGAATTTTACTACAGGAGCTCCTACAATGAGCAGTTCTTC. This gives the protein CASSEFYYRSSYNEQFF.

The rearrangement uses TRBV3-1 (or the pseudogene TRBV3-2) and TRBJ2-7; D is perhaps TRBD2 (5 bases). The CDR3 extends over 12 amino acids. The germline CDR1 and CDR2 sequences are LGHDT and YNNKEL (reference sequence). Trimming took off 1 base at V and 6 bases at J, with 7 bases between the two ends. Here the CDR3 reads CASSQAGFEQYF. Written as DNA, the CDR3 is TGTGCCAGCAGCCAAGCGGGGTTCGAGCAGTACTTC.

This sequence joins TRBV19 and TRBJ1-5, with TRBD1 matching 12 bases. The CDR3 has 15 residues. CDR1 LNHDA and CDR2 SQIVND come from the germline V gene (reference sequence). V lost 3 bases and J lost 6; bases outside the gene matches: 3. This chain's CDR3 is CASSMGQGAGQPQHF. CDR3 sequence (DNA): TGTGCCAGTAGTATGGGACAGGGGGCTGGTCAGCCCCAGCATTTT. The entire variable domain, with the rest obtained from reference TRBV19 and TRBJ1-5, is as follows: DGGITQSPKYLFRKEGQNVTLSCEQNLNHDAMYWYRQDPGQGLRLIYYSQIVNDFQKGDIAEGYSVSREKKESFPLTVTSAQKNPTAFYLCASSMGQGAGQPQHFGDGTRLSIL.

V usage is TRBV5-8 and J usage is TRBJ1-3, with a possible D match to TRBD1 (5 bases). V was trimmed by 5 bases and J by 0 bases, leaving 9 bases between them. The CDR3 sequence is 14 residues long. Looked up from germline, CDR1 is SGHTS and CDR2 is YDEGEE. The CDR3 DNA follows: TGTGCCAGCAGTACAGGTGGCTCTGGAAACACCATATATTTT. Amino acids: CASSTGGSGNTIYF.

This chain uses TRBV10-3 with TRBJ1-5; no definite D call. This CDR3 contains 14 residues. Germline-derived CDR1 and CDR2 are ENHRY and SYGVKD. V was shortened by 2 bases and J by 3 bases, with 8 bases between the two germline ends. CDR3 region: CAISEKLNNQPQHF. CDR3 coding DNA: TGTGCCATCAGTGAGAAGCTGAACAATCAGCCCCAGCATTTT.

V gene TRBV6-5 combines with J gene TRBJ1-4, with D tentatively TRBD1 (6 bases). The CDR3 length is 14 residues. Per the germline V gene, CDR1 is MNHEY and CDR2 is SVGAGI. The V end was cut by 5 bases, the J end by 4 bases, with 11 bases between. The CDR3 is CASSRTVNNEKLFF. The CDR3 DNA reads as TGTGCCAGCAGTAGGACAGTGAATAATGAAAAACTGTTTTTT.

The chain combines TRBV25-1 with TRBJ2-2, with D perhaps TRBD1 (6 bases). V lost 5 bases and J lost 6, with 10 bases in between. The CDR3 spans 13 residues. Per germline, CDR1 MGHDK and CDR2 SYGVNS. In DNA, the CDR3 is TGTGCCAGCAGTAGTCAGGGGCCCGGGGAGCTGTTTTTT. Its translation is CASSSQGPGELFF.

DNA of the CDR3: TGTGCCAGCAGCTTTGCAGGGGCGCTGAACACTGAAGCTTTCTTT. Encoded protein: CASSFAGALNTEAFF. This chain links TRBV11-3 with TRBJ1-1; D might be TRBD1 (6 bases). Germline V lookup: CDR1 SGHNT, CDR2 YENEEA. Trimming stripped 3 bases from V and 0 bases from J, with 11 bases between. The CDR3 runs to 15 residues. The full variable domain, its missing parts supplied by reference TRBV11-3 and TRBJ1-1, is EAGVVQSPRYKIIEKKQPVAFWCNPISGHNTLYWYLQNLGQGPELLIRYENEEAVDDSQLPKDRFSAERLKGVDSTLKIQPAELGDSAVYLCASSFAGALNTEAFFGQGTRLTVV.

J is TRBJ2-7 and V is TRBV9; the match to TRBD2 covers 9 bases. Per germline, CDR1 SGDLS and CDR2 YYNGEE. V lost 0 bases, J lost 3 bases, and 7 bases stayed unmatched. The CDR3 runs 16 residues. The CDR3 is CASSVESAGGHYEQYF. The CDR3 DNA reads TGTGCCAGCAGCGTAGAATCCGCGGGAGGGCACTACGAGCAGTACTTC.

This clone was seen once. V gene TRBV11-2 combines with J gene TRBJ2-3, with TRBD2 matching 10 bases. V lost 2 bases to trimming and J lost 2 bases; unmatched junction nucleotides: 7. Germline values: CDR1 SGHAT, CDR2 FQNNGV. The CDR3 sequence is 17 residues long. Here the CDR3 reads CASSLSASGGSTDTQYF. DNA for the CDR3: TGTGCCAGCAGCTTAAGTGCTAGCGGGGGTTCCACAGATACGCAGTATTTT.

This rearrangement joins TRBV7-3 to TRBJ2-1, with 10 bases aligning to TRBD2. J was trimmed by 0 bases and V by 5 bases; bases with no gene match: 13. The CDR3 spans 19 residues. CDR1 is SGHTA, CDR2 FQGTGA, per germline. Here the CDR3 DNA reads TGTGCCAGCAGCCCCCGACGGACTAGCGGCTCGAGCTCCTACAATGAGCAGTTCTTC. It yields the protein CASSPRRTSGSSSYNEQFF.

This sequence joins TRBV10-3 and TRBJ2-1; tentative D call: TRBD2 (6 bases). The germline V gene has CDR1 ENHRY and CDR2 SYGVKD. This CDR3 region has 14 residues. V lost 0 bases to trimming and J lost 9 bases, with 12 bases between them. The CDR3 DNA follows: TGTGCCATCAGTGAGTCGAGGGACTCTCCTGAGCAGTTCTTC. This gives the protein CAISESRDSPEQFF.

The chain employs TRBV12-3 or TRBV12-4 and TRBJ1-1, with a possible D match to TRBD1 (5 bases). V gave up 7 bases and J gave up 6 bases, with 12 bases separating them. The CDR3 consists of 12 residues. The CDR3 protein is CASTLDSPEAFF. Written as DNA, the CDR3 is TGTGCCAGCACCCTTGACAGTCCTGAAGCTTTCTTT.

This sequence joins TRBV5-1 and TRBJ1-1; 8 nucleotides align to TRBD1. From germline, CDR1 is SGHRS and CDR2 YFSETQ. Germline trimming cut 4 bases from V and 0 bases from J; bases unmatched to any gene: 8. This CDR3 comprises 16 residues. CDR3 residues: CASSHNDRGMNTEAFF. CDR3 DNA sequence: TGCGCCAGCAGCCACAATGACAGGGGTATGAACACTGAAGCTTTCTTT.

This sequence joins TRBV9 and TRBJ2-7, with D possibly being TRBD2 (5 bases). The CDR3 loop spans 14 amino acids. V lost 7 bases and J 0 bases, leaving 14 bases between the germline ends. In germline, CDR1 is SGDLS, CDR2 YYNGEE. The CDR3 region has the DNA TGTGCCAGCCCTTCGGGAACTAGCTCCTACGAGCAGTACTTC. Translating gives CASPSGTSSYEQYF.

The gene calls are TRBV4-1 and TRBJ1-5; 7 bases match TRBD1. V lost 1 base to trimming and J lost 4 bases; unmatched junction nucleotides: 16. The CDR3 totals 19 residues. Germline values: CDR1 MGHRA, CDR2 YSYEKL. This CDR3 is CASSQGYFLRGKLNQPQHF. For the CDR3, the DNA is TGCGCCAGCAGCCAAGGGTACTTCCTCAGGGGGAAGTTAAATCAGCCCCAGCATTTT.

This clone was detected once. The CDR3 protein is CATSDSRTGLHTQYF. The CDR3 nucleotides read TGTGCCACCAGTGATTCCAGGACAGGGCTTCATACGCAGTATTTT. The chain combines TRBV24-1 with TRBJ2-3, with TRBD1 matching over 8 bases. V was clipped by 2 bases and J by 7 bases; unmatched bases: 7. CDR1 and CDR2 (germline): KGHDR, SFDVKD. This CDR3 region has 15 residues.

The genes are TRBV6-1 and TRBJ2-7; a weak D match, TRBD1 (5 bases). CDR3 size: 14 residues. Germline CDR1 reads MNHNS; CDR2 reads SASEGT. V lost 3 bases to trimming and J lost 0 bases, with 9 bases between them. The DNA of the CDR3 is TGTGCCAGCAGTGAGAGACAGAGCTCCTACGAGCAGTACTTC. It encodes CASSERQSSYEQYF.

The CDR3 is CASSVSELGGGYTF. The DNA for the CDR3 is TGTGCCAGCAGCGTCAGTGAGTTGGGGGGAGGCTACACCTTC. This chain connects TRBV9 to TRBJ1-2; D possibly corresponds to TRBD1 (5 bases). The V end was cut by 2 bases, the J end by 8 bases, with 16 bases between. Germline CDR1 and CDR2: SGDLS and YYNGEE. The CDR3 covers 14 residues.